This T cell receptor (beta chain) was sequenced during a study of vaccination and CD4 T cells after COVID-19. As for the study in general: Four females and six males made up the convalescents, with two Hispanic. Cellular stimulation was performed using overlapping spike peptides derived from SARS-CoV-2, HCoV-NL63, HCoV-OC43 and HCoV-229E.

The treatment is: roughly nine-day PBMC culture with coronavirus spike peptide pools or control peptides (ViraFEST assay). ViraFEST expanded antigen-specific T cells with peptide pools, then sequenced TCRs. It was on days 3 and 7 that half the medium was replaced with fresh IL-2 medium. With the Oncomine TCR Beta short-read assay, DNA from cultured CD4+ T cells was sequenced. TCRdb itself ran the PCR reads through MiXCR, one entry per CDR3 protein. The sample yields over 9,000 distinct CDR3 sequences, 26% seen once. Notes on this clonotype: Its antigen is unidentified.

The CDR3 is 15 amino acids. V was pared by 6 bases and J by 4 bases, with 11 bases of the junction left unmatched. CDR1 is MDHEN and CDR2 is SYDVKM in the germline V gene. The receptor's source is a human donor who had recovered from COVID-19. The rearrangement links TRBV28 to TRBJ2-7, with 8 bases that match TRBD1. The sample in question was CD4+ T cells from blood, cultured in vitro, obtained after SARS-CoV-2 vaccination. The CDR3 DNA reads TGTGCCAGCAGCACCCGAGACAGGGGAATTTACGAGCAGTACTTC. It translates to CASSTRDRGIYEQYF.